This TCR beta chain was recovered during a study of identical twins (dated by TCRdb to about 2016). In terms of the full investigation: TCR alpha and beta repertoires from monozygotic twins, unrelated adults of various ages and cord blood were deep-sequenced to test whether fetal clonotypes persist. To rule out contamination, replicate twin experiments were performed at different times with different library preparation protocols.

This clonotype was detected ten times or more. Its specific antigen is unknown. Base qualities are not at hand, and no much larger clone is one base apart. Every donor was a healthy Caucasian. Three pairs of female monozygotic twins, all aged 18 to 29 years, made up the twin cohort. Peripheral blood mononuclear cells were used as the source from which RNA for TCR libraries was isolated. Beyond this particular receptor, the publication reports: Fewer insertions were carried by abundant cord blood beta clonotypes, a similar but weaker trend appeared in young adult naive repertoires, and no such trend appeared in memory repertoires. In monozygotic twins, recombination models systematically underestimated out-of-frame TCR alpha sharing, but the models matched the sharing seen between unrelated individuals. The excess sharing between twins in beta out-of-frame sequences was weaker because fewer shared sequences reduced the signal-to-noise ratio. Compared with coincidental sharing between unrelated individuals, out-of-frame TCR alpha sequences shared between twins showed an excess of sequences with low generation probability. Conclusions relied on cross-sectional statistical analysis, since the same donors could not be followed over many years. Invariant T cells such as MAIT and iNKT could partly confound zero-insertion analyses, although diverse VJ usage argued against such confounding for most clonotypes.

The method was 5' RACE. For sequencing, an Illumina HiSeq 2000 was employed. A universal primer binding site was added through template switching, and the final cDNA carried a unique molecular identifier so that TCR cDNA molecules could be counted accurately. Specific primers in the conserved constant-segment region were used to synthesize first-strand cDNA for TCR alpha and beta chains. To control for contamination, every cDNA library carried two barcodes: a SMART-Mk sample barcode plus Illumina barcodes. TruSeq adapter sequences, together with Illumina sample barcodes, were added in two successive PCR steps. The Illumina HiSeq platform was used with custom primers to sequence TCR alpha and beta cDNA libraries. On the study's bioinformatics: MiGEC was used to process raw reads and extract unique molecular identifiers, and MiXCR was used to find CDR3 positions. Recombination models were inferred per individual with the repgenHMM and IGoR tools using an EM algorithm. The analysis of shared clonotypes was done with the tcR package in R, with sharing normalized by the product of cloneset sizes. Out-of-frame nonproductive sequences were analyzed to study raw recombination free of thymic and clonal selection effects. Clones were called with MiXCR by TCRdb after fastp trimmed the public reads at Q25, and only in-frame beta chains were retained. Under each unique CDR3 protein, matching rows form one entry showing the most common genes and DNA. The V and J calls here are based on TCRdb, not the publication. This sample gives just under 650,000 distinct CDR3 sequences in total; roughly 6.6% of them show up just once. The ten largest account for over 1.5% of the sample.

The V end loses 4 bases and the J end loses 4 bases, and a stretch of 12 bases separates them. From cysteine to phenylalanine, the CDR3 is 14 amino acids long. Only CDR3 DNA remains: 42 bases, in frame from the first base. CDR1 and CDR2, looked up from the germline V gene, are SGHVS and FNYEAQ. This same sample was also part of a study on yellow fever vaccine responses in identical twins. The second study's authors report: According to the authors, the vaccine-induced T cell response in identical twins seemed to be partly convergent and partly specific to each individual. The study precisely tracked vaccine-responding T cell clones in identical twins.

The receptor was derived from a woman aged 18-29 years in good health. The rearrangement joined TRBV7-6 to TRBJ2-3, with no confident D gene call. Sequenced material: PBMCs. The CDR3 region reads CASSSLSIPDTQYF. The DNA is TGTGCCAGCAGCTCCCTAAGCATTCCAGATACGCAGTATTTT.